Listed below are T cell receptor beta chains from one sample, sequenced in a study of T cell changes during pregnancy in multiple sclerosis. This table comes from immunoSEQ multiplex PCR, and its TCRdb copy is limited to in-frame clones, with some not included. This table has about 87,000 clones, about 93% appearing once. The specimen was peripheral blood, collected in the third trimester of pregnancy. These receptors all stem from a female donor in good health, enrolled as a control in a pregnancy study. Each CDR3 is given with its conserved first and last residue. Fields, in order: V gene, D gene, J gene, clone size, CDR3 protein, CDR3 DNA. D genes are given only for firm matches. Only some rows state a clone size, as once, few, many or a class for expanded clones.

>TRBV5-6|NA|TRBJ2-2|NA
CASSLAPLGGTGELFF
TGTGCCAGCAGCTTGGCCCCACTGGGGGGCACCGGGGAGCTGTTTTTT
>TRBV6-5|NA|TRBJ1-1|NA
CASSFLSGTEAFF
TGTGCCAGCAGTTTTCTTTCGGGAACTGAAGCTTTCTTT
>TRBV7-9|NA|TRBJ1-5|NA
CASSLGAGSQPQHF
TGTGCCAGCAGCTTAGGTGCAGGGTCCCAGCCCCAGCATTTT
>TRBV5-1|NA|TRBJ1-1|NA
CASSFEGPEAFF
TGCGCCAGCAGCTTTGAGGGCCCTGAAGCTTTCTTT
>TRBV7-8|TRBD2|TRBJ2-4|NA
CASSLGGGSDIQYF
TGTGCCAGCAGCTTAGGCGGCGGGAGCGACATTCAGTACTTC
>TRBV28|NA|TRBJ2-5|NA
CASSLLQGLGETQYF
TGTGCCAGCAGTTTACTTCAGGGGCTAGGAGAGACCCAGTACTTC
>TRBV5-4|TRBD1|TRBJ2-2|NA
CASRLTGGSGGELFF
TGTGCCAGCAGACTAACAGGGGGCTCAGGCGGGGAGCTGTTTTTT
>TRBV27|TRBD1|TRBJ2-7|NA
CASNRQGSSYEQYF
TGTGCCAGCAACCGACAGGGGTCATCCTACGAGCAGTACTTC
>TRBV7-2|TRBD2|TRBJ2-1|NA
CASSLEAAGGNEQFF
TGTGCCAGCAGCTTAGAGGCCGCGGGGGGCAATGAGCAGTTCTTC
>TRBV6-1|TRBD2|TRBJ2-5|NA
CASSEQGTSGRRETQYF
TGTGCCAGCAGTGAACAAGGGACTAGCGGGAGACGAGAGACCCAGTACTTC
>TRBV6-6|TRBD1|TRBJ1-1|NA
CASSYSRQGGTEAFF
TGTGCCAGCAGTTACTCCCGACAGGGCGGGACTGAAGCTTTCTTT
>TRBV11-1|TRBD1|TRBJ1-2|NA
CASSHRTGTYGYTF
TGTGCCAGCAGCCACAGGACAGGAACCTATGGCTACACCTTC
>TRBV2|NA|TRBJ2-3|once
CATTKLASGITDTQYF
TGTGCCACAACAAAGCTAGCGAGTGGGATCACAGATACGCAGTATTTT
>TRBV4-1|TRBD1|TRBJ2-7|NA
CASSHLLGTDYEQYF
TGCGCCAGCAGCCATCTACTTGGGACAGACTACGAGCAGTACTTC
>TRBV5-4|NA|TRBJ2-2|NA
CASSLPTTGELFF
TGTGCCAGCAGCTTGCCAACAACCGGGGAGCTGTTTTTT
>TRBV20-1|NA|TRBJ1-5|NA
CSASAGQPQHF
TGCAGTGCTAGCGCCGGTCAGCCCCAGCATTTT
>TRBV2|TRBD2|TRBJ2-7|NA
CASSEASGRDEQYF
TGTGCCAGCAGTGAAGCTAGCGGGAGGGACGAGCAGTACTTC
>TRBV28|NA|TRBJ1-1|NA
CASQRQPNTEAFF
TGTGCCAGCCAAAGACAGCCTAACACTGAAGCTTTCTTT
>TRBV25-1|TRBD1|TRBJ1-1|NA
CASSEARQGDTEAFF
TGTGCCAGCAGTGAAGCCAGACAGGGAGACACTGAAGCTTTCTTT
>TRBV21-1|NA|TRBJ2-2|NA
CALRGLGSNGSNPGELFF
TGTGCCCTAAGGGGGCTAGGCAGCAACGGGTCGAACCCCGGGGAGCTGTTTTTT
>TRBV5-1|TRBD2|TRBJ2-1|NA
CASSLLERGSYNEQFF
TGCGCCAGCAGCTTGCTCGAGCGGGGATCCTACAATGAGCAGTTCTTC
>TRBV28|NA|TRBJ2-7|NA
CASRFRGGTREQYF
TGTGCCAGCAGATTTAGGGGGGGAACCCGCGAGCAGTACTTC
>TRBV6-6|TRBD1|TRBJ1-1|NA
CASSPGGTEAFF
TGTGCCAGCAGCCCAGGGGGCACTGAAGCTTTCTTT
>TRBV18|NA|TRBJ2-1|NA
CASSPGALGSYNEQFF
TGTGCCAGCTCACCAGGGGCCCTAGGGTCCTACAATGAGCAGTTCTTC
>TRBV28|NA|TRBJ2-1|NA
CASSLWPGNEQFF
TGTGCCAGCAGTTTATGGCCGGGCAATGAGCAGTTCTTC
>TRBV6-1|NA|TRBJ2-7|NA
CASSPSQWDEQYF
TGTGCCAGCAGTCCTAGCCAATGGGACGAGCAGTACTTC
>TRBV7-9|NA|TRBJ1-1|NA
CASSVARGNTEAFF
TGTGCCAGCAGTGTCGCCAGGGGGAACACTGAAGCTTTCTTT
>TRBV27|NA|TRBJ2-1|NA
CASSFIPGFNEQFF
TGTGCCAGCAGTTTCATCCCGGGATTCAATGAGCAGTTCTTC
>TRBV28|TRBD2|TRBJ2-1|NA
CASTPGEGWDDEQFF
TGTGCCAGCACCCCGGGGGAGGGCTGGGACGATGAGCAGTTCTTC
>TRBV6-6|NA|TRBJ2-5|once
CASSYEGGQETQYF
TGTGCCAGCAGTTACGAGGGCGGGCAAGAGACCCAGTACTTC
>TRBV11-3|TRBD2|TRBJ2-7|NA
CASSLTREGRPYEQYF
TGTGCCAGCAGCCTAACGAGGGAGGGCCGTCCCTACGAGCAGTACTTC
>TRBV2|NA|TRBJ1-3|few
CASSENPLGDGNTIYF
TGTGCCAGCAGTGAAAATCCGTTGGGAGATGGAAACACCATATATTTT
>TRBV6-1|TRBD1|TRBJ2-7|NA
CASSEASTGGGYEQYF
TGTGCCAGCAGTGAAGCCTCAACAGGGGGCGGCTACGAGCAGTACTTC
>TRBV7-9|TRBD1|TRBJ2-7|NA
CASSLGGTGKYF
TGTGCCAGCAGCTTAGGGGGGACAGGGAAGTACTTC
>TRBV5-4|NA|TRBJ1-1|NA
CASSLDLQPNTEAFF
TGTGCCAGCAGCTTGGATCTACAGCCGAACACTGAAGCTTTCTTT
>TRBV28|TRBD1|TRBJ1-2|NA
CASTRDSYGYTF
TGTGCCAGCACAAGGGACAGCTATGGCTACACCTTC
>TRBV28|TRBD1|TRBJ1-2|NA
CASRTTRGNGYTF
TGTGCCAGCAGAACAACCAGGGGGAATGGCTACACCTTC
>TRBV5-1|NA|TRBJ2-7|NA
CASSQITKLGVTYEQYF
TGCGCCAGCAGCCAAATCACAAAATTGGGCGTAACCTACGAGCAGTACTTC
>TRBV6-1|NA|TRBJ1-1|NA
CASRAEWNTEAFF
TGTGCCAGCAGGGCAGAATGGAACACTGAAGCTTTCTTT
>TRBV7-9|TRBD2|TRBJ2-7|NA
CASSPYSGTRAYEQYF
TGTGCCAGCAGCCCGTATTCCGGGACTAGGGCCTACGAGCAGTACTTC
>TRBV15|NA|TRBJ1-1|NA
CATSRVEGNTEAFF
TGTGCCACCAGCAGGGTCGAGGGGAACACTGAAGCTTTCTTT
>TRBV28|TRBD2|TRBJ2-2|NA
CASSLKASGTYANTGELFF
TGTGCCAGCAGTTTAAAGGCTAGCGGGACCTACGCGAACACCGGGGAGCTGTTTTTT
>TRBV14|NA|TRBJ1-4|NA
CASSPQGEKLFF
TGTGCCAGCAGCCCCCAGGGGGAAAAACTGTTTTTT
>TRBV4-1|NA|TRBJ1-2|NA
CASSHHTGNYGYTF
TGCGCCAGCAGCCATCATACAGGGAACTATGGCTACACCTTC
>TRBV4-2|NA|TRBJ1-3|NA
CASSQETGTYSGNTIYF
TGTGCCAGCAGCCAAGAGACAGGAACCTACTCTGGAAACACCATATATTTT
>TRBV19|NA|TRBJ2-7|once
CASSMGRQYEQYF
TGTGCCAGTAGTATGGGCAGGCAATACGAGCAGTACTTC
>TRBV6-5|NA|TRBJ2-7|NA
CASRRQRDEQYF
TGTGCCAGCAGGCGTCAACGAGACGAGCAGTACTTC
>TRBV7-2|NA|TRBJ2-3|NA
CASSEGGGDTQYF
TGTGCCAGCAGCGAAGGGGGGGGAGATACGCAGTATTTT
>TRBV4-1|TRBD2|TRBJ2-1|NA
CASSWTGTSGRDEQFF
TGCGCCAGCAGCTGGACCGGGACTAGCGGGAGGGATGAGCAGTTCTTC
>TRBV5-4|NA|TRBJ1-2|NA
CASSPGGPDTNYGYTF
TGTGCCAGCAGCCCCGGCGGGCCGGATACTAACTATGGCTACACCTTC
>TRBV2|TRBD2|TRBJ2-7|NA
CASSELAEMSYEQYF
TGTGCCAGCAGCGAACTAGCGGAGATGTCCTACGAGCAGTACTTC
>TRBV5-1|NA|TRBJ1-3|NA
CASSFSGGSGNTIYF
TGCGCCAGCAGCTTCTCAGGTGGTTCTGGAAACACCATATATTTT
>TRBV7-9|TRBD2|TRBJ2-5|NA
CASSSSQLAGPTGRETQYF
TGTGCCAGCAGCTCGTCCCAACTAGCGGGCCCGACTGGGCGGGAGACCCAGTACTTC
>TRBV21-1|NA|TRBJ1-5|NA
CASSPPGEGQGQPQHF
TGTGCCAGCAGCCCCCCCGGGGAAGGGCAAGGTCAGCCCCAGCATTTT
>TRBV5-1|NA|TRBJ2-7|NA
CASSTGQSYEQYF
TGCGCCAGCAGCACAGGACAGAGCTACGAGCAGTACTTC
>TRBV6-5|NA|TRBJ1-2|NA
CASSYTLSFSGGYTF
TGTGCCAGCAGTTACACATTATCGTTTTCGGGGGGCTACACCTTC
>TRBV10-3|TRBD1|TRBJ2-7|NA
CAISVGAGQGSYEQYF
TGTGCCATCAGTGTTGGTGCGGGACAGGGGTCCTACGAGCAGTACTTC
>TRBV18|NA|TRBJ2-1|NA
CASSQAGHSYNEQFF
TGTGCCAGCTCACAAGCAGGGCACTCCTACAATGAGCAGTTCTTC